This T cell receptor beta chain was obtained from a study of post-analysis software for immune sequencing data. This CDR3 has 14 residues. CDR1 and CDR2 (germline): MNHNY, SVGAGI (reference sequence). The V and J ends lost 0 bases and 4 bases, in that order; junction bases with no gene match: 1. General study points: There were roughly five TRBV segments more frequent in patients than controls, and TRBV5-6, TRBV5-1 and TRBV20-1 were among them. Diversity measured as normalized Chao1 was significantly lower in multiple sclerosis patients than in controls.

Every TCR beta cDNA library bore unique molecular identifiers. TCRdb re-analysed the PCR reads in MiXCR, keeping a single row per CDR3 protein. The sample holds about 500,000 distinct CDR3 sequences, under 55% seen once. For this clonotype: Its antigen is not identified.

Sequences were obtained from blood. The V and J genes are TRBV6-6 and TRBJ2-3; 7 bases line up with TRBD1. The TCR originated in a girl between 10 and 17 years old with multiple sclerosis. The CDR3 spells CASSYSTGSDTQYF. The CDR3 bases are TGTGCCAGCAGTTACTCGACAGGGTCAGATACGCAGTATTTT.